This TCR beta chain came from a study of control samples from healthy donors and cancer patients. Profiling relied on immunoSEQ multiplex PCR, and the TCRdb table lists in-frame clones only, not all of them. The sample consists of about 130,000 clones, 75% to 95% of them appearing once. This CDR3 region has 14 residues. V lost 2 bases, J lost 4 bases, and 11 bases lay in between. Germline V gene data show CDR1 as MNHEY and CDR2 as SMNVEV (reference sequence). The rearrangement links TRBV27 to TRBJ1-1, with D unresolved. Input material: blood. This sequence was found in a man aged 18 to 30 in good health. In DNA form, the CDR3 reads TGTGCCAGCAGTTTACGTAGGAGCGGCACTGAAGCTTTCTTT. This sequence encodes CASSLRRSGTEAFF.